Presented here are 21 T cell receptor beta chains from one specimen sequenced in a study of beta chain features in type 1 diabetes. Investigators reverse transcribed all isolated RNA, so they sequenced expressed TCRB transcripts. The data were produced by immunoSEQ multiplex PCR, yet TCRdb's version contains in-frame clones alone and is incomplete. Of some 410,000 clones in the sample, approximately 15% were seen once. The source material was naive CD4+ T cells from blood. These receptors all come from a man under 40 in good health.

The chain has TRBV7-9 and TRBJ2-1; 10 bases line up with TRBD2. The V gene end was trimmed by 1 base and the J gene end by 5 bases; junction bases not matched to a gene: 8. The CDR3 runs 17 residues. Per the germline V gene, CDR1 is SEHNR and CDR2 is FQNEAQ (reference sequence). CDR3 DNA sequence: TGTGCCAGCAGCTTAGAAAAAAGTAGCGGGAGGAACAATGAGCAGTTCTTC. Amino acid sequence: CASSLEKSSGRNNEQFF.

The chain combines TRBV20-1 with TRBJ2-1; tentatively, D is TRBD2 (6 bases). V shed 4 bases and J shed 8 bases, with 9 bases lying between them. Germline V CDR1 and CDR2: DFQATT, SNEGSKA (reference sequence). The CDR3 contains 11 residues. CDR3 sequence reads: CSATREDEQFF. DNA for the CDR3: TGCAGTGCTACGAGGGAGGATGAGCAGTTCTTC.

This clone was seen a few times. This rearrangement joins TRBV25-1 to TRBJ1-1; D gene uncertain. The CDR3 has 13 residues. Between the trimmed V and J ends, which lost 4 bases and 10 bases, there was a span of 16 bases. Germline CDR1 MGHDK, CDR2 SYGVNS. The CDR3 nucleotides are TGTGCCAGCAGTGGATTCCTGGGCTCACCAGCTTTCTTT. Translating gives CASSGFLGSPAFF.

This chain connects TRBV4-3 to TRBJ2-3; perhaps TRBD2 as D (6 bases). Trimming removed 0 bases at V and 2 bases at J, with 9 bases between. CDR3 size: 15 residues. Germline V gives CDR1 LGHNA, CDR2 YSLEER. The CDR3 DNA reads TGCGCCAGCAGCCAAGATTGGAGGGCCACAGATACGCAGTATTTT. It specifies CASSQDWRATDTQYF.

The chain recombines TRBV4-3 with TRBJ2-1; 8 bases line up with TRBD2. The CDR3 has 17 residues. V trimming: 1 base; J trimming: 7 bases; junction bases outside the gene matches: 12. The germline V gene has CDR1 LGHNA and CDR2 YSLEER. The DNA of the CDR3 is TGCGCCAGCAGCCAAGCACCGCGGGCGGGGGGCCTTAATGAGCAGTTCTTC. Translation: CASSQAPRAGGLNEQFF.

The CDR3: CASSLVGGRVRNEQFF. In nucleotides, the CDR3 is TGTGCCAGCAGCTTAGTGGGCGGGAGAGTGAGGAATGAGCAGTTCTTC. The gene calls are TRBV7-2 and TRBJ2-1, with 7 bases aligning to TRBD2. V was clipped by 1 base and J by 7 bases; unmatched bases: 10. Germline loops: CDR1 SGHTA, CDR2 FQGNSA. The CDR3 is 16 residues long.

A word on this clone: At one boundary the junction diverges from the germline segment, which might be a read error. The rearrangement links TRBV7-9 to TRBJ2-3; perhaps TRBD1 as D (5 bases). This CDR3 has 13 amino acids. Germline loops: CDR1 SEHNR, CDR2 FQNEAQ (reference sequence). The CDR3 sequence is CASSLPGRGVENF. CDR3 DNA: TGTGCCAGCAGCTTACCAGGGCGTGGAGTTGAGAATTTT.

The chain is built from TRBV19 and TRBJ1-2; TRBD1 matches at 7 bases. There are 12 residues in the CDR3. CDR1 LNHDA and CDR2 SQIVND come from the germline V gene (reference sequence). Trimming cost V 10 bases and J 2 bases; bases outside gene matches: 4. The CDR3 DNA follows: TGTGCCACCGGGACAGCGAACTATGGCTACACCTTC. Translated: CATGTANYGYTF.

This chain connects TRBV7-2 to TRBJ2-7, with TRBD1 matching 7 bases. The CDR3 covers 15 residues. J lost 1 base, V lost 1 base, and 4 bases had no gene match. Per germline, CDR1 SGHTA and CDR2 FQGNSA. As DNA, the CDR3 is TGTGCCAGCAGCTTAGTAGAGGGGGCATCCTACGAGCAGTACTTC. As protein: CASSLVEGASYEQYF. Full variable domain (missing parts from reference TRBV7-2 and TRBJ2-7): GAGVSQSPSNKVTEKGKDVELRCDPISGHTALYWYRQSLGQGLEFLIYFQGNSAPDKSGLPSDRFSAERTGGSVSTLTIQRTQQEDSAVYLCASSLVEGASYEQYFGPGTRLTVT.

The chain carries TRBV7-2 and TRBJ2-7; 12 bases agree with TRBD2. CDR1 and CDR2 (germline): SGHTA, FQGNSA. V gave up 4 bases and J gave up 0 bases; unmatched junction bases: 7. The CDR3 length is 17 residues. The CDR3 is CASSSSVLAGGSYEQYF. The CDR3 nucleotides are TGTGCCAGCAGCTCTAGCGTACTAGCGGGGGGCTCCTACGAGCAGTACTTC.

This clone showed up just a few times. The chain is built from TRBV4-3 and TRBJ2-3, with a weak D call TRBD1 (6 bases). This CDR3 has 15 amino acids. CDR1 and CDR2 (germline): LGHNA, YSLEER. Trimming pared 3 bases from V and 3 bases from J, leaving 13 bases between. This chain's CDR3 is CASSHYVDRTDTQYF. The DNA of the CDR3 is TGCGCCAGCAGCCATTACGTGGACAGAACAGATACGCAGTATTTT.

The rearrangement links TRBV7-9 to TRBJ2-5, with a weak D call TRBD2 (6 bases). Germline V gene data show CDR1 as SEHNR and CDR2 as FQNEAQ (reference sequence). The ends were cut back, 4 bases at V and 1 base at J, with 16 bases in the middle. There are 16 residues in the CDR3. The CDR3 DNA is TGTGCCAGCAGCTCGCTGGGGACTGTTTCCCAAGAGACCCAGTACTTC. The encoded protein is CASSSLGTVSQETQYF.

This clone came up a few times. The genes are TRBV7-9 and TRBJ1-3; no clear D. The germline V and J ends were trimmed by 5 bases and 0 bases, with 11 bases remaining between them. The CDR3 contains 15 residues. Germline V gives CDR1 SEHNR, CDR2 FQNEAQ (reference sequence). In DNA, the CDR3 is TGTGCCAGCAGCCCCCGGCCGGGCTCTGGAAACACCATATATTTT. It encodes CASSPRPGSGNTIYF.

CDR3: CASSDGDTQYF. As DNA, the CDR3 is TGTGCCAGCAGCGACGGAGATACGCAGTATTTT. V and J are TRBV7-9 and TRBJ2-3, with no clear D. The CDR3 extends over 11 amino acids. In germline, CDR1 is SEHNR, CDR2 FQNEAQ (reference sequence). V dropped 5 bases and J dropped 5 bases, with 5 bases sitting between them.

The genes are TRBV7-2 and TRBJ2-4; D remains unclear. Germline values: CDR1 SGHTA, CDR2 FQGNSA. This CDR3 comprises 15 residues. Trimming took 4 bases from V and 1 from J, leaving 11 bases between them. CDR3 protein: CASSSVGTAKNIQYF. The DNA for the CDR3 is TGTGCCAGCAGCTCGGTGGGTACGGCCAAAAACATTCAGTACTTC.

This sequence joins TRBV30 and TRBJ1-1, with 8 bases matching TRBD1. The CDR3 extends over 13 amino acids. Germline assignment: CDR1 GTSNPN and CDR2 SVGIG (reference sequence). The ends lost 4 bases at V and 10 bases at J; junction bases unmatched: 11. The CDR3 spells CAWIKQGDIGAFF. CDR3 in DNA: TGTGCCTGGATTAAACAGGGGGATATAGGAGCTTTCTTT.

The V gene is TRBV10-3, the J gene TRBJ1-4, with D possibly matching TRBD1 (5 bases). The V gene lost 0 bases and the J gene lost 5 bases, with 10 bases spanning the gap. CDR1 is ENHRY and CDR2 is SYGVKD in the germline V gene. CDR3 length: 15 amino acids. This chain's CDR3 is CAISESGGSNEKLFF. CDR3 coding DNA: TGTGCCATCAGTGAGTCCGGGGGAAGCAATGAAAAACTGTTTTTT.

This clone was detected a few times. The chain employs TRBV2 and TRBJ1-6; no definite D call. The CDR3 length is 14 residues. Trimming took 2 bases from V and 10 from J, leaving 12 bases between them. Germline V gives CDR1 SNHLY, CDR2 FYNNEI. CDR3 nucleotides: TGTGCCAGCAGTGAACGACAAATCAACTCACCCCTCCACTTT. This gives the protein CASSERQINSPLHF.

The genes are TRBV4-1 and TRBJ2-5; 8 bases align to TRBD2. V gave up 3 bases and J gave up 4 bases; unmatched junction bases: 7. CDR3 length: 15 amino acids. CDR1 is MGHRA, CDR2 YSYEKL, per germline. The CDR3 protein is CASSQFGSGIETQYF. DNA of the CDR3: TGCGCCAGCAGCCAGTTCGGTAGCGGGATAGAGACCCAGTACTTC.

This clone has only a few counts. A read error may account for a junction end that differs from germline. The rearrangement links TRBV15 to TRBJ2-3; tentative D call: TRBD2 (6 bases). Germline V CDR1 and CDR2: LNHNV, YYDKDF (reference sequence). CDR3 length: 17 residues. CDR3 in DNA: TGTGCCTCCAGCAGAGATGGGCTAGCGCCTAGCACAGATACGCAGTATTTT. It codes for CASSRDGLAPSTDTQYF.

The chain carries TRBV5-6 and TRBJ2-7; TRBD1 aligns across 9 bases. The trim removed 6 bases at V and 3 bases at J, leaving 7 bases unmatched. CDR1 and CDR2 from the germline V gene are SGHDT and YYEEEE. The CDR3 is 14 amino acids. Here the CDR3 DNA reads TGTGCCAGCACCTCATCGGGACAGGGCTACGAGCAGTACTTC. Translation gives CASTSSGQGYEQYF.